Each of the 14 T cell receptor beta chains below was sequenced from the same sample in a study of T cell repertoires in cytomegalovirus infection. Each CDR3 protein gets one entry after TCRdb re-called the reads with MiXCR. The table has about 490,000 distinct CDR3 sequences, approximately 15% seen once. The sample taken for sequencing was CD8+ T cells from PBMCs. All receptors come from a human donor in good health (CMV status not recorded). Some clones in this sample may be carry-over from other donors' samples.

The chain is built from TRBV19 and TRBJ2-7; D assignment may be TRBD1 or TRBD2 (5 bases each). The ends were cut back, 3 bases at V and 3 bases at J, with 18 bases in the middle. Per the germline V gene, CDR1 is LNHDA and CDR2 is SQIVND (reference sequence). This CDR3 is built from 16 residues. The CDR3 DNA sequence: TGTGCCAGTAGTATGGGTCTGGATTCGGGGCTCTACGAGCAGTACTTC. Protein product: CASSMGLDSGLYEQYF.

This clonotype was detected many times. The chain uses TRBV12-3 or TRBV12-4 and TRBJ1-6, with a possible D match to TRBD1 (6 bases). The CDR3 runs to 15 residues. V shed 4 bases and J shed 7 bases, with 14 bases lying between them. Here the CDR3 reads CASSSTGSQNSPLHF. The CDR3 DNA sequence: TGTGCCAGCAGTTCGACAGGATCGCAGAATTCACCCCTCCACTTT.

This clonotype came up many times. This chain connects TRBV10-3 to TRBJ1-4; perhaps TRBD1 as D (5 bases). V was cut by 2 bases and J by 7 bases, with 8 bases left in between. The germline V gene has CDR1 ENHRY and CDR2 SYGVKD. There are 13 residues in the CDR3. The CDR3 region has the DNA TGTGCCATCAGTGAGGACAGCGCTGAAAAACTGTTTTTT. Encoded protein: CAISEDSAEKLFF.

This clonotype was seen just once. The CDR3 nucleotides read TGTGCCAGCAGCTTAGGGACAGGGGAGGAAGATACGCAGTATTTT. This sequence encodes CASSLGTGEEDTQYF. The V gene is TRBV7-3, the J gene TRBJ2-3, with TRBD1 matching 10 bases. The CDR3 extends over 15 amino acids. The germline CDR1 and CDR2 sequences are SGHTA and FQGTGA. The J segment lost 5 bases and the V segment lost 2 bases, leaving 4 bases of the junction unmatched.

The chain couples TRBV6-1 to TRBJ1-3, with TRBD1 matching over 8 bases. The CDR3 loop spans 15 amino acids. Germline-derived CDR1 and CDR2 are MNHNS and SASEGT. The ends lost 2 bases at V and 3 bases at J; junction bases unmatched: 3. CDR3 bases: TGTGCCAGCAGTGAAATGACAGGGGATGGAAACACCATATATTTT. Its translation: CASSEMTGDGNTIYF.

This clonotype was observed many times. The chain couples TRBV6-2 or TRBV6-3 to TRBJ2-1; 7 bases are shared with TRBD2. The CDR3 spans 17 residues. V dropped 8 bases and J dropped 3; count of bases not matched to a gene: 16. The V gene's germline CDR1 is MNHEY and CDR2 SVGEGT. CDR3 amino acids: CASGNGRQRDLYNEQFF. For the CDR3, the DNA is TGTGCCAGCGGAAACGGAAGGCAGCGGGACCTCTACAATGAGCAGTTCTTC.

In its sample, this clonotype was seen many times. In DNA, the CDR3 is TGTGCCAGCAGCGACAATACGCAGTATTTT. Amino acid sequence: CASSDNTQYF. The chain carries TRBV7-9 and TRBJ2-3; no reliable D call. The germline V and J ends were trimmed by 5 bases and 7 bases, with 4 bases remaining between them. The CDR3 extends over 10 amino acids. CDR1 is SEHNR and CDR2 is FQNEAQ in the germline V gene (reference sequence).

This clonotype has a handful of counts. V usage is TRBV25-1 and J usage is TRBJ1-4; unclear D gene. Germline V gene lookup returns CDR1 MGHDK and CDR2 SYGVNS. The V end lost 5 bases, the J end lost 0 bases, and 10 bases lay between the germline ends. CDR3 length: 15 amino acids. For the CDR3, the DNA is TGTGCCAGCAGTAAAAGAACTTCAACTAATGAAAAACTGTTTTTT. It encodes CASSKRTSTNEKLFF.

The chain links TRBV30 to TRBJ1-2; no reliable D call. This CDR3 is built from 13 residues. V was pared by 1 base and J by 5 bases, with 11 bases between. Germline V gene data show CDR1 as GTSNPN and CDR2 as SVGIG (reference sequence). The CDR3 coding sequence is TGTGCCTGGAGTGCCACAGATACGTATGGCTACACCTTC. This translates into CAWSATDTYGYTF.

The chain is built from TRBV6-2 or TRBV6-3 and TRBJ1-2, with a possible D match to TRBD1 (5 bases). Germline CDR1 reads MNHEY; CDR2 reads SVGEGT. The V end lost 5 bases, the J end lost 5 bases, and 9 bases lay between the germline ends. CDR3 length: 12 residues. The CDR3 sequence is CASSPRQYGYTF. The CDR3 DNA follows: TGTGCCAGCAGTCCCCGACAGTATGGCTACACCTTC.

The sample holds many counts of this clonotype. The rearrangement links TRBV7-8 to TRBJ2-1; no reliable D call. Trimming removed 4 bases from V and 4 bases from J, with 11 bases in between. The CDR3 is 14 amino acids. Looked up from germline, CDR1 is SGHVS and CDR2 is FQNEAQ. The CDR3 loop reads CASSSWTDYNEQFF. The CDR3 coding sequence is TGTGCCAGCAGCTCTTGGACGGATTACAATGAGCAGTTCTTC.

This chain joins TRBV27 and TRBJ2-7, with D perhaps TRBD2 (5 bases). The V and J ends lost 1 base and 0 bases respectively, with 7 bases between them. The CDR3 covers 14 residues. Per the germline V gene, CDR1 is MNHEY and CDR2 is SMNVEV (reference sequence). CDR3 residues: CASSLLATSYEQYF. The CDR3 DNA reads as TGTGCCAGCAGTTTATTAGCGACCTCCTACGAGCAGTACTTC.

The genes are TRBV12-3 or TRBV12-4 and TRBJ1-4; possibly TRBD1 for D (5 bases). The CDR3 length is 15 residues. V was shortened by 6 bases and J by 8 bases, with 19 bases between the two germline ends. CDR3 sequence reads: CASSQRPRTKEKLFF. Here the CDR3 DNA reads TGTGCCAGCAGCCAAAGACCCCGGACAAAGGAAAAACTGTTTTTT.

This clonotype was seen many times. The rearrangement joins TRBV27 to TRBJ1-5, with TRBD1 matching 8 bases. This CDR3 spans 18 amino acids. The germline V gene has CDR1 MNHEY and CDR2 SMNVEV (reference sequence). V shed 5 bases, J shed 0 bases, and the junction held 12 bases outside the gene matches. The CDR3 is CASSKGQATPYSNQPQHF. The CDR3 DNA reads TGTGCCAGCAGTAAGGGACAGGCTACACCCTATAGCAATCAGCCCCAGCATTTT.